This TCR beta chain comes out of a study of vaccination effects on CD4 cells after COVID-19. Looking at the study overall: Post-vaccine samples followed the second dose by a median of 72 days.

Only one count was recorded for this clone. As yet, its antigen is unknown. Sequencing followed a ViraFEST assay step that expanded antigen-specific CD4+ T cells with viral peptide pools. CD4+ T cells were isolated after 10 days of culture. Participants got two doses of BNT162b2 or mRNA-1273 vaccine. Cultivation was performed at approximately 2.1 million PBMC per well with around 9.3 IU/ml IL-2 and 10 ug/ml peptides added. Half the medium was replaced with IL-2 medium on days 3 and 7. Clones were sequenced by immunoSEQ multiplex PCR, and TCRdb holds only the in-frame ones, with some missing. The data contain 50,000 to 65,000 clones, about three quarters of them singletons. Specimen: CD4+ T cells from PBMCs cultured with HCoV-229E spike peptides, collected after COVID-19 vaccination. This receptor was taken from a human donor who received a COVID-19 vaccine.

CDR3 in DNA: TGCGCCAGCAGCTTGGAAAGGGACTTTATACAAGAGACCCAGTACTTC. It specifies CASSLERDFIQETQYF. V usage is TRBV5-1 and J usage is TRBJ2-5; TRBD2 might be the D (6 bases). V lost 0 bases, J lost 2 bases, and 14 bases lay in between. CDR3 length equals 16 residues. CDR1 SGHRS and CDR2 YFSETQ come from the germline V gene.